The clone carrying this TCR beta chain has just one count. TCRdb's copy holds only in-frame clones and misses some; the assay was immunoSEQ multiplex PCR. The sample lists millions of clones, approximately 90% occurring once. The data belong to a study of shared clonotypes between healthy human individuals. On the study more broadly: Those who served as donors were two women and a few men between the ages of 18 and 49.

Division of CD4+ cells produced a CD45RA+ naive subset and a CD45RA-negative memory subset. Germline V CDR1 and CDR2: SQVTM, ANQGSEA. Trimming cost V 8 bases and J 5 bases; bases outside gene matches: 18. This CDR3 region has 16 residues. The chain uses TRBV29-1 and TRBJ2-3, with 8 bases identical to TRBD2. This TCR came from a man between 18 and 29 years old in good health. Sequenced input: naive CD4+ T cells sorted from blood. The subset: CD45RA+ positively selected. The CDR3 protein is CSIYPSNGGAIDTQYF. The CDR3 bases are TGCAGCATTTACCCCTCCAACGGGGGGGCCATAGATACGCAGTATTTT.